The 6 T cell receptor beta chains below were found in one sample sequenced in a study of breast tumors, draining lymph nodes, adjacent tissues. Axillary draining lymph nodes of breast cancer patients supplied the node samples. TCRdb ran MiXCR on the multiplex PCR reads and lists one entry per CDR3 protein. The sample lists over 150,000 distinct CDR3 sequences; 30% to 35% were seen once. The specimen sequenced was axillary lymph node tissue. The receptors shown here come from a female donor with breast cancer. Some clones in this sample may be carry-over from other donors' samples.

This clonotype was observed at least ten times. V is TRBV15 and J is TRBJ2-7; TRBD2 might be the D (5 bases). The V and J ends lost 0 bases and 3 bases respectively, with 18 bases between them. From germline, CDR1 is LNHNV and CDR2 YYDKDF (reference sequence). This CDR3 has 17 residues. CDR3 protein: CATSRDLYSGNFYEQYF. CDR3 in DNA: TGTGCCACCAGCAGAGATCTCTATTCGGGGAACTTCTACGAGCAGTACTTC.

The CDR3 DNA follows: TGTGCCAGCAGCTATAGGGGGGGGCAGAACACTGAAGCTTTCTTT. This sequence encodes CASSYRGGQNTEAFF. The rearrangement links TRBV11-3 to TRBJ1-1, with D possibly TRBD1 on 6 matching bases. The V end was cut by 4 bases, the J end by 1 base, with 13 bases between. CDR1 is SGHNT, CDR2 YENEEA, per germline. The CDR3 extends over 15 amino acids.

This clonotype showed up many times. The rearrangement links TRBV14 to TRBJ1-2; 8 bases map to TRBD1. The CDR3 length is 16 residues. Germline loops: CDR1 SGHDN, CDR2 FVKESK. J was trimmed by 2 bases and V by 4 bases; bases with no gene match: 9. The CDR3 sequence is CASSLIPGQVNYGYTF. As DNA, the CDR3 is TGTGCCAGCAGCCTCATCCCGGGACAGGTAAACTATGGCTACACCTTC.

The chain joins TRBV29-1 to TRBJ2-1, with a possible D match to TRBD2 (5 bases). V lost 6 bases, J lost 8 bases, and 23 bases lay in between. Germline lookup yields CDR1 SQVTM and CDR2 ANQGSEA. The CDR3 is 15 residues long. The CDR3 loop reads CSVDTGMSSHDEQFF. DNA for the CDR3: TGCAGCGTCGATACGGGAATGAGCTCCCACGATGAGCAGTTCTTC.

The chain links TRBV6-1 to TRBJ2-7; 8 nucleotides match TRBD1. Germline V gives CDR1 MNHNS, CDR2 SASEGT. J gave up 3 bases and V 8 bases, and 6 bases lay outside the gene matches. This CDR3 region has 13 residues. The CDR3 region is CASGHRGYYEQYF. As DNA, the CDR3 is TGTGCCAGCGGGCACAGGGGGTACTACGAGCAGTACTTC.

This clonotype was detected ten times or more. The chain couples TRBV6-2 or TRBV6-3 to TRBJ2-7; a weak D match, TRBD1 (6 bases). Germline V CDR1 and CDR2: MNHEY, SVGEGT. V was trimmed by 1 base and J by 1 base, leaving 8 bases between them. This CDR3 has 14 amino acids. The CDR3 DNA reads TGTGCCAGCAGTTACTGGGACACATCCTACGAGCAGTACTTC. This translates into CASSYWDTSYEQYF.